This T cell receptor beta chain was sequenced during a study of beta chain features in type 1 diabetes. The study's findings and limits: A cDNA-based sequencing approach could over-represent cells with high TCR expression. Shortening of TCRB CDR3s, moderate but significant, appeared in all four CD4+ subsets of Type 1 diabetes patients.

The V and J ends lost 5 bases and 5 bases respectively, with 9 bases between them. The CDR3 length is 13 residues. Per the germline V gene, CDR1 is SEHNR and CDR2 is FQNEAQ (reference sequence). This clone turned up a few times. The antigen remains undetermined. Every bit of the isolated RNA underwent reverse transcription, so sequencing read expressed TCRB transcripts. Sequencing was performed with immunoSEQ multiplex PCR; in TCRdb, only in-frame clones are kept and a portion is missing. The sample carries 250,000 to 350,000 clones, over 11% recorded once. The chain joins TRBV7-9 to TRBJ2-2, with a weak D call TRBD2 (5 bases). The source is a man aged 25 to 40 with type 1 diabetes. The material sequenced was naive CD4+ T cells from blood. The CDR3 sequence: CASSLSVTGELFF. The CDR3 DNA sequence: TGTGCCAGCAGCCTTAGCGTAACCGGGGAGCTGTTTTTT.